This TCR beta chain emerged from a study of blood T cell repertoires in COVID-19. Repertoires were generated with immunoSEQ multiplex PCR, while TCRdb's copy carries only in-frame clones and drops some. The sample shows about 350,000 clones, approximately 89% of them seen only once. This sequence originates from a woman in her fifties or sixties with COVID-19, enrolled during active disease. The sample taken for sequencing was peripheral blood.

CDR3 residues: CASSTGQGGSPLHF. CDR3 nucleotide sequence: TGCGCCAGCAGCACGGGACAGGGCGGTTCACCCCTCCACTTT. V and J are TRBV10-2 and TRBJ1-6, with 9 bases lining up with TRBD1. Losses at the gene ends were 6 bases for V and 9 bases for J; bases not matched to a gene: 6. The CDR3 is made up of 14 amino acids. CDR1 and CDR2 from the germline V gene are WSHSY and SAAADI.